A selection of T cell receptor beta chains follows, all from one sample in a study of CD8+ T cells in alopecia areata. Measured with immunoSEQ multiplex PCR; TCRdb has only the in-frame clones, and not every one. The sample lists 140,000 to 150,000 clones; about 60% were seen once. The sequencing here drew on CD4+ T cells sorted from blood, taken at week 0. The receptor source for this set is a human donor with alopecia areata. Both conserved end residues are part of each CDR3. D genes are given only for firm matches. Expanded clones get a size class; other rows say once, few or many, or leave the size out.

>-|TRBJ2-3|TRBV25-1|-
TGTGCCAGCAGTGACTTGACATCTAGCACAGATACGCAGTATTTT
CASSDLTSSTDTQYF
>TRBD2|TRBJ2-7|TRBV27|-
TGTGCCAGCAGCAGACTAGCGGGGGCCGACGAGCAGTACTTC
CASSRLAGADEQYF
>-|TRBJ1-4|TRBV2|few
TGTGCCAGCAGTGGCCCTATCTGGGGTGAAAAACTGTTTTTT
CASSGPIWGEKLFF
>-|TRBJ2-3|TRBV7-8|-
TGTGCCAGCAGCTTAGCGACGATACCGGGCTATAAGGTGGATACGCAGTATTTT
CASSLATIPGYKVDTQYF
>-|TRBJ1-2|TRBV6-5|few
TGTGCCAGCAGTTACTCCAGAACGGGGTACTATGGCTACACCTTC
CASSYSRTGYYGYTF
>-|TRBJ1-1|TRBV30|many
TGTGCCTGGGCGGCAGGGGACTTCAACACTGAAGCTTTCTTT
CAWAAGDFNTEAFF
>-|TRBJ2-7|TRBV6-5|-
TGTGCCAGCATGGACTCCCTCCGCGAGCAGTACTTC
CASMDSLREQYF
>-|TRBJ1-2|TRBV10-3|-
TGTGCCATCAGATGGACCTATGGCTACACCTTC
CAIRWTYGYTF
>-|TRBJ2-3|TRBV2|-
TGTGCCAGCAGTGAACTAATCCTCACAGATACGCAGTATTTT
CASSELILTDTQYF
>TRBD2|TRBJ2-1|TRBV5-6|-
TGTGCCAGCAGGAGTTGGCGGGGGGCCTACAATGAGCAGTTCTTC
CASRSWRGAYNEQFF
>TRBD2|TRBJ2-7|TRBV15|-
TGTGCCACCAGCAGAGATGTGTCTAGCGGGGCCCTTAGGTCCTACGAGCAGTACTTC
CATSRDVSSGALRSYEQYF
>-|TRBJ2-3|TRBV7-2|once
TGTGCCAGCAGCTATACCCCTAGCATCACAGATACGCAGTATTTT
CASSYTPSITDTQYF
>-|TRBJ2-1|TRBV7-9|few
TGTGCCAGCAGCTTAGGGACCACATGGGGCAATGAGCAGTTCTTC
CASSLGTTWGNEQFF
>-|TRBJ2-7|TRBV5-4|-
TGTGCCAGCAGATCCCACCGAGGGCAGTCCTACGAGCAGTACTTC
CASRSHRGQSYEQYF
>-|TRBJ2-7|TRBV7-9|-
TGTGCCGGAGGGCGGGGCTCCTACGAGCAGTACTTC
CAGGRGSYEQYF
>-|TRBJ1-6|TRBV4-1|-
TGCGCCAGCACCGATTTTAATTCACCCCTCCACTTT
CASTDFNSPLHF
>TRBD1|TRBJ1-2|TRBV30|-
TGTGCCTGGAGTCATGACAGGGGCGGCTACACCTTC
CAWSHDRGGYTF
>TRBD2|TRBJ2-7|TRBV29-1|-
TGCAGCGTTGAAGCGGGGGGTTCCTACGAGCAGTACTTC
CSVEAGGSYEQYF
>-|TRBJ1-5|TRBV19|few
TGTGCCAGTAGTATCCAGCACAATCAGCCCCAGCATTTT
CASSIQHNQPQHF
>-|TRBJ2-3|TRBV4-2|many
TGTGCCAGCGGCCGCCACCCTTCTAGCACAGATACGCAGTATTTT
CASGRHPSSTDTQYF
>-|TRBJ2-1|TRBV5-4|few
TGTGCCAGCAGCTTATCAGCTGTCAATGAGCAGTTCTTC
CASSLSAVNEQFF
>TRBD1|TRBJ2-1|TRBV27|-
TGTGCCAGCAGCCCTCTTTGGTCAGGGGGTCCTAATGAGCAGTTCTTC
CASSPLWSGGPNEQFF